This T cell receptor beta chain came from a study of cytomegalovirus exposure and HLA in healthy donors. Overall study findings and caveats: Among immune exposure information, only CMV serostatus was available. An analysis that came later showed most CMV-associated TCR beta chains appearing HLA-restricted.

On this clone itself: The antigen remains undetermined.

The PCR was carried out with 60 Vbeta primers and 13 Jbeta primers. Profiled with immunoSEQ multiplex PCR; TCRdb holds only in-frame clones, not every one. The sample lists 110,000 or so clones; roughly 15% were seen once. The TCR originated in a female donor in good health and CMV-seronegative. Specimen: PBMCs.

The CDR3 DNA is TGTGCCTGGACCCCACGAGGGGGTACAGATACGCAGTATTTT. Translating it yields CAWTPRGGTDTQYF. This chain joins TRBV30 and TRBJ2-3, with D possibly being TRBD1 (6 bases). Germline V gene sequence: CDR1 GTSNPN, CDR2 SVGIG (reference sequence). The CDR3 length is 14 residues. V shed 4 bases and J shed 3 bases, with 14 bases lying between them.